This TCR beta chain is drawn from a study of T cells in localized non-small cell lung cancer. Harvested at least 2 cm beyond the tumor margin, adjacent lung showed no atypia. Profiled with immunoSEQ multiplex PCR; TCRdb holds only in-frame clones, not every one. Here the sample spans around 1,400 clones, 20% to 25% being singletons. This clone was found a few times. The target antigen is unknown. Regarding the study as a whole: For the top 100 tumor clones, a median about 60 also appeared in adjacent lung. Patients showing higher blood T cell density tended to see longer overall survival.

Looked up from germline, CDR1 is MNHGY and CDR2 is SAAAGT. Trimming took 6 bases from V and 8 from J, leaving 23 bases between them. This CDR3 is built from 16 residues. The starting material was normal lung tissue next to the tumor, obtained before any cancer treatment. The clonotype originates from a male donor aged 60 or over with stage I squamous cell lung carcinoma. This chain connects TRBV6-8 to TRBJ2-1; D might be TRBD1 or TRBD2, each matching 5 bases. CDR3 sequence: CASRGTWGKRAHEQFF. In nucleotides, the CDR3 is TGTGCCAGCAGGGGGACGTGGGGAAAAAGGGCGCATGAGCAGTTCTTC.